This T cell receptor (beta chain) was recorded in a study of blood T cell repertoires in COVID-19. At the level of the study: Samples taken during acute and convalescent COVID-19 were collected in the United States, Italy and Spain.

This CDR3 has 14 residues. The germline V gene has CDR1 SGHRS and CDR2 YFSETQ. The ends were cut back, 2 bases at V and 4 bases at J, with 13 bases in the middle. Under the authors' procedure: Nucleated cell counts were estimated from reference gene primer amplification. Clones were read by immunoSEQ multiplex PCR, and TCRdb kept only the in-frame ones, dropping some. That table supplies the V and J calls and clone size; D and trimming were determined from the DNA. The sample carries 140,000 to 150,000 clones, 88% recorded once. V is TRBV5-1 and J is TRBJ2-7; D possibly corresponds to TRBD2 (5 bases). Sequencing was carried out using peripheral blood. This TCR was sampled from a human donor in a cohort sampled during active COVID-19. The CDR3: CASSFNWGEYEQYF. The CDR3, as DNA: TGCGCCAGCAGCTTTAATTGGGGAGAATACGAGCAGTACTTC.